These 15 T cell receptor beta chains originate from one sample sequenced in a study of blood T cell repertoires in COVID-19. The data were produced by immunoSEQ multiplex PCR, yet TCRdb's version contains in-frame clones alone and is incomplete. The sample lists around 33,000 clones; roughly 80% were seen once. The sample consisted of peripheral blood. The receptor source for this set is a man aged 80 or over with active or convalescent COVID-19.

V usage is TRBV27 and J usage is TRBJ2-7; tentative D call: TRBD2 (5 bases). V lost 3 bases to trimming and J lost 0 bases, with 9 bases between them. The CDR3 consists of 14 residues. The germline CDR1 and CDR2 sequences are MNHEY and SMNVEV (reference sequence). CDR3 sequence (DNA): TGTGCCAGCAGTTTTCGGGATAGCTCCTACGAGCAGTACTTC. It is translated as CASSFRDSSYEQYF.

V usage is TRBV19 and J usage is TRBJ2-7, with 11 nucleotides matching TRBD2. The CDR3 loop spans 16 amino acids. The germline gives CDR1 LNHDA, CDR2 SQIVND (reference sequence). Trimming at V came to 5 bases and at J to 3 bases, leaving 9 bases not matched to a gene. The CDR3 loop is CASSPSLAGVRYEQYF. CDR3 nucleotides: TGTGCCAGTAGTCCCTCACTAGCGGGAGTTCGCTACGAGCAGTACTTC.

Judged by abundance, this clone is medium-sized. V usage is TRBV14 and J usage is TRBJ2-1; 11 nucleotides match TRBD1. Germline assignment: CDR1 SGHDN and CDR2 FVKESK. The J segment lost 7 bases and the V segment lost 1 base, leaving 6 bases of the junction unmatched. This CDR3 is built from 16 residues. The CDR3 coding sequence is TGTGCCAGCAGCCAAGTACCGGGACAGGGGGATAATGAGCAGTTCTTC. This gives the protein CASSQVPGQGDNEQFF.

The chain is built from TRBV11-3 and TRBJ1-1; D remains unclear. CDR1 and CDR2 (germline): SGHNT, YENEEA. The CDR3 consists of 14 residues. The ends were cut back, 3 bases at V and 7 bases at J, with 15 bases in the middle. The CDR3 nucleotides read TGTGCCAGCAGCTTTGGCCGGGTTGGTGATGAAGCTTTCTTT. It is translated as CASSFGRVGDEAFF. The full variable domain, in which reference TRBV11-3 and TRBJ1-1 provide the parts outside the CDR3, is EAGVVQSPRYKIIEKKQPVAFWCNPISGHNTLYWYLQNLGQGPELLIRYENEEAVDDSQLPKDRFSAERLKGVDSTLKIQPAELGDSAVYLCASSFGRVGDEAFFGQGTRLTVV.

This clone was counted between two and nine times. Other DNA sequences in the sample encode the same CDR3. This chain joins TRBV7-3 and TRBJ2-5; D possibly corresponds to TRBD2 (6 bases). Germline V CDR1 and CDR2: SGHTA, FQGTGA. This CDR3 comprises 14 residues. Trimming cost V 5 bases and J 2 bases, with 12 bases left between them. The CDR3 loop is CASSPTGLQETQYF. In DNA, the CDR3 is TGTGCCAGCAGCCCTACAGGACTACAAGAGACCCAGTACTTC.

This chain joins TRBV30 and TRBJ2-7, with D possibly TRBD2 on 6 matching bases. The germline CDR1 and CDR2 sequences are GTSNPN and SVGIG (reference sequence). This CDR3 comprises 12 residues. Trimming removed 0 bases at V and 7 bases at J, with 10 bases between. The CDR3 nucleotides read TGTGCCTGGAGTGTATGGGGGAGGGAGCAGTACTTC. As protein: CAWSVWGREQYF.

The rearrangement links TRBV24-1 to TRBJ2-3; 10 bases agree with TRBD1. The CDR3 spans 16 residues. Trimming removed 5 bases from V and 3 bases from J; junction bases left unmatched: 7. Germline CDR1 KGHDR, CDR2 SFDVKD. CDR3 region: CATSAGTGVGTDTQYF. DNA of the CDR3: TGTGCCACCAGTGCCGGGACAGGGGTCGGGACAGATACGCAGTATTTT.

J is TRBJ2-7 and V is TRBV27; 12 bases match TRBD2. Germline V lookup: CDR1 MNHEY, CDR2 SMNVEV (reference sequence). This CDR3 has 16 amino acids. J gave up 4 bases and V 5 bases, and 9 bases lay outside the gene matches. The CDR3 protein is CASSPRRTSGIYEQYF. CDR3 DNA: TGTGCCAGCAGTCCCCGTCGGACTAGCGGGATTTACGAGCAGTACTTC.

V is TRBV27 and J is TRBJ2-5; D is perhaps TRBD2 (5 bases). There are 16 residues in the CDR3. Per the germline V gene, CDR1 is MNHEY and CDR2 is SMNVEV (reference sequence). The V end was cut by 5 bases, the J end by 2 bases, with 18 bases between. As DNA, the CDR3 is TGTGCCAGCAGTCGTACATTCCAGCGGATACAAGAGACCCAGTACTTC. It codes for CASSRTFQRIQETQYF.

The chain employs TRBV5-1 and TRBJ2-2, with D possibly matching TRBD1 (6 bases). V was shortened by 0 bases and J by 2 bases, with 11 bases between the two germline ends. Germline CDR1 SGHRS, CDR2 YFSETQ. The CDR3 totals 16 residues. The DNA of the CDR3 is TGCGCCAGCAGCTTGGCGGACAGTTTAAACACCGGGGAGCTGTTTTTT. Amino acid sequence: CASSLADSLNTGELFF. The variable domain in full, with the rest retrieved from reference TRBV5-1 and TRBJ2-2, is KAGVTQTPRYLIKTRGQQVTLSCSPISGHRSVSWYQQTPGQGLQFLFEYFSETQRNKGNFPGRFSGRQFSNSRSEMNVSTLELGDSALYLCASSLADSLNTGELFFGEGSRLTVL.

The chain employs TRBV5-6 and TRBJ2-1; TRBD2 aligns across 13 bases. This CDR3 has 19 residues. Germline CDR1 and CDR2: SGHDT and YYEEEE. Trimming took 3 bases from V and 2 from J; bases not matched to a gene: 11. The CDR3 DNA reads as TGTGCCAGCAGCTCTGGGACTAGCGGGAAATCAGGACCCTACAATGAGCAGTTCTTC. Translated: CASSSGTSGKSGPYNEQFF.

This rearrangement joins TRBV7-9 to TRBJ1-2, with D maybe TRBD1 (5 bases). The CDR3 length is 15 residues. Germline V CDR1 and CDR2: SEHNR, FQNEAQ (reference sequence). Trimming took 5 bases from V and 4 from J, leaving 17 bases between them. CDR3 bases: TGTGCCAGCAGCCTTCTGGGGCGTGCATTCTATGGCTACACCTTC. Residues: CASSLLGRAFYGYTF. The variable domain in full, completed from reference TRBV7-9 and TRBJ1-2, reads DTGVSQNPRHKITKRGQNVTFRCDPISEHNRLYWYRQTLGQGPEFLTYFQNEAQLEKSRLLSDRFSAERPKGSFSTLEIQRTEQGDSAMYLCASSLLGRAFYGYTFGSGTRLTVV.

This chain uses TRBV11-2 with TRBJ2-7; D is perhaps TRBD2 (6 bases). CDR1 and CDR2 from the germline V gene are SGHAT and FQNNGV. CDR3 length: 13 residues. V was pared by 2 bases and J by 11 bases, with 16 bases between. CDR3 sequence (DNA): TGTGCCAGCAGCTTATTTCGTGGAGGGTCGGAGTACTTC. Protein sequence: CASSLFRGGSEYF.

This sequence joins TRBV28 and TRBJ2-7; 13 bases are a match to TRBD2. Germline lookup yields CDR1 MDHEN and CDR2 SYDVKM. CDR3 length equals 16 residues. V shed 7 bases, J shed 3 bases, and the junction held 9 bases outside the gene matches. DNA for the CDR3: TGTGCCAGCAACCCTGGAGGGACTAGCGGGAACTACGAGCAGTACTTC. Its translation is CASNPGGTSGNYEQYF.

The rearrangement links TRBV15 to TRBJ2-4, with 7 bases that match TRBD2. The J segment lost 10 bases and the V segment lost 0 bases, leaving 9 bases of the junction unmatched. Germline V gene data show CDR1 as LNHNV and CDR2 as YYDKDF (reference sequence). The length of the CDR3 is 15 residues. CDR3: CATSRDLAGRGIQYF. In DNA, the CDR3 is TGTGCCACCAGCAGAGATCTGGCAGGGCGGGGGATTCAGTACTTC.